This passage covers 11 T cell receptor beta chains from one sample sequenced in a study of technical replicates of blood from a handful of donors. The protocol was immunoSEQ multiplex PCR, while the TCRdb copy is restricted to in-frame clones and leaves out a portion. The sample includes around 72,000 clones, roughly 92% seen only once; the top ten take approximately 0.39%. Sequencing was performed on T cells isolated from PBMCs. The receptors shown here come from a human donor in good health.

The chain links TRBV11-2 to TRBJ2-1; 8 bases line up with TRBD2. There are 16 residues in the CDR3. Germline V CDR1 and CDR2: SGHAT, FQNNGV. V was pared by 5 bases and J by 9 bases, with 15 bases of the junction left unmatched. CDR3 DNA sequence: TGTGCCAGCAGCCCGGGGGTAAGCGGGAGATTTTTTGAGCAGTTCTTC. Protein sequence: CASSPGVSGRFFEQFF. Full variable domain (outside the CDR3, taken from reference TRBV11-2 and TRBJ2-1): EAGVAQSPRYKIIEKRQSVAFWCNPISGHATLYWYQQILGQGPKLLIQFQNNGVVDDSQLPKDRFSAERLKGVDSTLKIQPAKLEDSAVYLCASSPGVSGRFFEQFFGPGTRLTVL.

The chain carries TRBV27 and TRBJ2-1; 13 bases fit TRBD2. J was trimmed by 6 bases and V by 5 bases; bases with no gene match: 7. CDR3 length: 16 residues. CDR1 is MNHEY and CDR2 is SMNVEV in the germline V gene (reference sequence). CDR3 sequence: CASSPWGLAGSNEQFF. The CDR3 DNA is TGTGCCAGCAGTCCCTGGGGACTAGCGGGATCCAATGAGCAGTTCTTC.

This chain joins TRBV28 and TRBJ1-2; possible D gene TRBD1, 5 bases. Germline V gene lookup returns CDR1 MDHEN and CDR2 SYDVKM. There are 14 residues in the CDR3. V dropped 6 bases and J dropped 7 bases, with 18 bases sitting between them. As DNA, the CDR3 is TGTGCCAGCAGCCCTACAATGGGGGGATCTGGCTACACCTTC. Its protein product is CASSPTMGGSGYTF.

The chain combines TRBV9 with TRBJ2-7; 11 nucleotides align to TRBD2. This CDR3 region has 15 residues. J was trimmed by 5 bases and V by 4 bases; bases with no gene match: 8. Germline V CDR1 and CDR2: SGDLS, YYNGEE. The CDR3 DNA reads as TGTGCCAGCAGCCCCTTCCTAGCGGGAGGCAACGAGCAGTACTTC. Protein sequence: CASSPFLAGGNEQYF.

The CDR3 sequence: CASSPGLAGLNEQFF. As DNA, the CDR3 is TGTGCCAGCAGTCCCGGACTAGCGGGATTAAATGAGCAGTTCTTC. The V and J genes are TRBV5-6 and TRBJ2-1, with 12 bases lining up with TRBD2. The CDR3 sequence is 15 residues long. CDR1 and CDR2 from the germline V gene are SGHDT and YYEEEE. The V segment lost 5 bases and the J segment 7 bases; nucleotides outside the gene matches: 7.

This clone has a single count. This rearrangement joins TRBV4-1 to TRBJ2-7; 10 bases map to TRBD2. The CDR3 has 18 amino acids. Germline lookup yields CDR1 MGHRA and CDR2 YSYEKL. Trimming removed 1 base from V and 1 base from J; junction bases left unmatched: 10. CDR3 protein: CASSQAKLAGLQSYEQYF. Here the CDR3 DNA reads TGCGCCAGCAGCCAAGCCAAACTAGCGGGGCTACAGTCCTACGAGCAGTACTTC.

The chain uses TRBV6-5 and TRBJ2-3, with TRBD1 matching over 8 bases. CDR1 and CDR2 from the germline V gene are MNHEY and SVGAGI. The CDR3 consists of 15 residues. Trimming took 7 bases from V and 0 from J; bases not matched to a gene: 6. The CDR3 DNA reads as TGTGCCAGCAAGGGTCGGACAGGGAGCACAGATACGCAGTATTTT. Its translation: CASKGRTGSTDTQYF.

CDR3 in amino acids: CAWRRGKVGSGNTIYF. As DNA, the CDR3 is TGTGCCTGGAGGAGGGGGAAGGTGGGCAGCGGAAACACCATATATTTT. V usage is TRBV30 and J usage is TRBJ1-3, with TRBD1 as a possible D gene (6 bases). The CDR3 length is 16 residues. V was pared by 3 bases and J by 4 bases, with 19 bases between. From germline, CDR1 is GTSNPN and CDR2 SVGIG (reference sequence).

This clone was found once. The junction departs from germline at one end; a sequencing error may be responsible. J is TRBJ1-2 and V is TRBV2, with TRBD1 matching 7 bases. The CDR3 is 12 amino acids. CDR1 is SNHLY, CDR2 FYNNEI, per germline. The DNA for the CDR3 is TGTGCCAGCAGTGAATGGACAGGCGCCATGTCCTTC. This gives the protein CASSEWTGAMSF.

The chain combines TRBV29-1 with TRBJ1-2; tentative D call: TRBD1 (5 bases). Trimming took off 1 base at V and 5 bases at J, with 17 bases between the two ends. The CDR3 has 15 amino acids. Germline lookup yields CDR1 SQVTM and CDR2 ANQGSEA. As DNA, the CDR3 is TGCAGCGTTGAAGGCCTAGTGGGGGGAGGATATGGCTACACCTTC. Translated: CSVEGLVGGGYGYTF.

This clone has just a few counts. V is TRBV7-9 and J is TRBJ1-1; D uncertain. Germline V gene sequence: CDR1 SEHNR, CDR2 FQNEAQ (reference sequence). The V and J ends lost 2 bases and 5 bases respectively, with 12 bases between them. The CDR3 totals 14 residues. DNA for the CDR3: TGTGCCAGCAGCTTAATGAAGTCGCGTACTGAAGCTTTCTTT. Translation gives CASSLMKSRTEAFF.